This T cell receptor beta chain stems from a study of T cell responses to AZD1222 COVID-19 vaccine. Whole-study context: Second-dose timings of about 4 or about 12 weeks were pooled.

Study results and limitations: Distributed over spike, vaccine-associated CD4 TCRs predominated at 160-218 and 743-854. Increases in Spike-specific TCR breadth and depth were seen after two AZD1222 doses. Baseline seropositives among AZD1222 recipients totaled only 5 to 7.

With regard to this clone: What it recognizes is unknown.

Germline CDR1 is MNHNY and CDR2 is SVGAGI (reference sequence). The CDR3 is 14 residues long. V was pared by 1 base and J by 7 bases, with 14 bases between. The table came from immunoSEQ multiplex PCR; TCRdb's copy has only in-frame clones and leaves some out. The data contain about 260,000 clones, approximately 95% of them seen just once; the ten biggest clones take up around 0.5%. This receptor was taken from an adult in good health. The material sequenced was peripheral blood, taken on day 0 of AZD1222 vaccination. V gene TRBV6-6 combines with J gene TRBJ2-7, with a possible D match to TRBD2 (6 bases). The CDR3 is CASSYYGPGEEQYF. CDR3 DNA sequence: TGTGCCAGCAGTTACTATGGACCGGGGGAAGAGCAGTACTTC.